The clone carrying this TCR beta chain has a handful of counts. Antigen unknown. The record originates from a study of CD8+ T cells in alopecia areata. Findings of the study overall: Among the 100 top clones, expanded CD8+ clones, like scalp clonality, were significantly decreased by tofacitinib. Researchers report lesional scalp, most notably alopecia totalis/universalis, outstripped normal scalp in clonality.

Reverse transcription of extracted RNA yielded cDNA, which provided the sequencing template. Produced via immunoSEQ multiplex PCR; TCRdb's table is partial and in-frame only. The sample yields fewer than 250,000 clones, 43% seen once. Treatment of the sample: oral pan-JAK inhibitor, 5-10 mg twice daily. The receptor was derived from a human donor with alopecia areata. The source was CD4+ T cells sorted from blood, collected around week 36, from a patient treated with tofacitinib.

The CDR3 DNA reads as TGTGCCAGCAGTGCTTCAGCCAAGGGCATTCAGTACTTC. The encoded protein is CASSASAKGIQYF. The chain combines TRBV2 with TRBJ2-4, with D unresolved. V was pared by 4 bases and J by 9 bases, with 13 bases between. Per germline, CDR1 SNHLY and CDR2 FYNNEI. The CDR3 length is 13 residues.